This T cell receptor (beta chain) was documented in a study of CD8 T cells in Susac syndrome (dated by TCRdb to the late 2010s). Looking at the study overall: Repertoire sequencing was used to test whether CD8+ T cell activation and differentiation in Susac syndrome was antigen driven. The study compared CD8+ T cell repertoire clonality among 11 to 12 healthy donors, about 14 Susac syndrome patients and some 16 multiple sclerosis patients. What the authors observed across the whole study: The number of individuals in the TCR sequencing and HLA analysis was acknowledged as relatively small.

The germline V gene supplies CDR1 MNHEY and CDR2 SVGEGT. The CDR3 starts with the cysteine, ends with the phenylalanine, and has 15 residues. Only CDR3 DNA is held: 45 bases, read in frame from base 1. Peripheral blood CD8+ and CD4+ T cells from healthy donors, Susac syndrome patients and multiple sclerosis patients were profiled using high-throughput TCR beta sequencing. Treatment-naive patients with stable or active relapsing-remitting disease fulfilling revised McDonald criteria were used as multiple sclerosis controls. Bulk CD8+ and CD4+ T cells were purified by magnetic negative isolation, whereas CD8+ TEMRA cells were enriched by FACS. Blood was drawn into EDTA tubes, processed within 24 hours, and PBMCs were isolated by density gradient centrifugation. PBMCs destined for TCR sequencing were cryopreserved in liquid nitrogen and later thawed in a 37 °C water bath. The sorted or isolated CD4+, CD8+ and CD8+ TEMRA cells reached a purity of at least 90%.

RNA was extracted using the RNeasy kit, and roughly 0.45 to 1 ug of the RNA was reverse transcribed with random hexamers. The immunoSEQ multiplex PCR assay, covering 54 Vbeta and 13 Jbeta segments, was used to amplify TCR beta CDR3 regions. Bias from PCR amplification was corrected by using a synthetic template baseline for primer optimization and for computational correction. Under the source paper's analysis protocol: Only productive sequences were kept, with reads annotated to V, D and J genes according to IMGT and analyzed in immunoSEQ Analyzer. Clonality was calculated as one minus the Shannon entropy normalized by log2 of the number of productive unique sequences. Public and private clones were assessed among the 100 most prevalent clones of each patient and control. A clone was defined as Susac-specific if it was absent from the healthy and MS cohorts, from over 1,000 published viral clones and from other ImmuneACCESS disease sequences. Through fastp at Q25 and MiXCR, TCRdb rebuilt clones from the public reads, retaining in-frame beta chains. Identical CDR3 proteins give one entry, which carries the most common genes and DNA. The V and J calls here are based on TCRdb, not the publication. The sample profile shows 65,000 to 90,000 distinct CDR3 sequences; about 95% of them were found once. The ten largest make up about 0.38% of the sample.

Points on this clonotype: Its recognized antigen is unknown. One junction end does not reproduce the germline sequence, and a read error may be involved.

The sequence joins TRBV6-2 or TRBV6-3 to TRBJ1-5; the D gene cannot be named for sure. The origin of this receptor is a human donor with multiple sclerosis. Sequenced input: CD8+ T cells from PBMCs. CDR3 protein: CASSYSHSGGQPQHF. The DNA reads TGTGCCAGCAGCTACTCACACAGCGGTGGTCAGCCCCAGCATTTT.